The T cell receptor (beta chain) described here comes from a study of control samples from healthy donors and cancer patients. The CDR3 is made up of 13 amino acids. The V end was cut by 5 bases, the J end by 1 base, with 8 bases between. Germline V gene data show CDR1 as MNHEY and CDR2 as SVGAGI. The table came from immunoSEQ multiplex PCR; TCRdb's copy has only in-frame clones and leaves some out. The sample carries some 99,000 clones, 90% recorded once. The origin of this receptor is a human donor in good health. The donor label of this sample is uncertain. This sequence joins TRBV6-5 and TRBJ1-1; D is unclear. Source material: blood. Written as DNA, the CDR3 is TGTGCCAGCAGTCGTAAGTGGAACACTGAAGCTTTCTTT. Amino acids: CASSRKWNTEAFF.